This T cell receptor (beta chain) was captured in a study of blood T cells in healthy people across ages. On this clonotype: What it recognizes is unknown.

A second roughly 6 to 12 cycle PCR used barcoded and J-beta primers. In TCRdb, the 5' RACE reads were re-called with MiXCR into one record per CDR3 protein. The sample shows around 1.1 million distinct CDR3 sequences, roughly two fifths of them seen only once. Overall study findings and caveats: Possibly confounding the expanded clonotype changes was the fact that donor CMV status was unknown.

The length of the CDR3 is 16 residues. Germline assignment: CDR1 SGDLS and CDR2 YYNGEE. V lost 3 bases to trimming and J lost 6 bases; unmatched junction nucleotides: 11. The sample consisted of blood. The chain has TRBV9 and TRBJ1-1, with 10 bases identical to TRBD1. The TCR comes from a man between 18 and 29 years old in good health. This CDR3 reads CASSARMGTGVAEAFF. CDR3 sequence (DNA): TGTGCCAGCAGCGCCCGTATGGGGACAGGGGTTGCTGAAGCTTTCTTT.